This TCR beta chain was sequenced during a study of blood T cell repertoires in COVID-19. Study background: Donors in the United States, Italy and Spain gave samples during acute or convalescent COVID-19.

Seattle's cohort entered during active infection and was followed longitudinally. This clone has only one observation. V was trimmed by 5 bases and J by 3 bases, leaving 14 bases between them. From germline, CDR1 is MGHRA and CDR2 YSYEKL. The CDR3 covers 15 residues. As originally analysed: How many nucleated cells were present was estimated from reference gene primer amplification. Clones were sequenced by immunoSEQ multiplex PCR, and TCRdb holds only the in-frame ones, with some missing. Clone size and V and J calls were adopted from that table, with D and trimming inferred from the DNA. The repertoire holds 190,000 or so clones, with roughly 94% as singletons.

The V and J genes are TRBV4-1 and TRBJ2-1, with D tentatively TRBD1 (6 bases). The sample comprised peripheral blood. The sequence was collected from a man aged 25 to 40 with COVID-19, enrolled during active disease. The CDR3 DNA reads as TGCGCCAGCAGCTTCTCGACAGGTAGCTACAATGAGCAGTTCTTC. It codes for CASSFSTGSYNEQFF.